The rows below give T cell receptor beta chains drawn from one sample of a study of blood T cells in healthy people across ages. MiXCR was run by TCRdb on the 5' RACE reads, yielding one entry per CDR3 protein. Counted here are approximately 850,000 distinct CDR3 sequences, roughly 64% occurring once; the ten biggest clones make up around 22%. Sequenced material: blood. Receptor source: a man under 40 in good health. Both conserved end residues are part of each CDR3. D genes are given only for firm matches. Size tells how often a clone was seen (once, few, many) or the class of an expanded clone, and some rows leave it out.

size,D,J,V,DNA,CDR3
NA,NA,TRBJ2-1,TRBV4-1,TGCGCCAGCAGCCGACCGCTGGCCGATTACTACTTTGAGCAGTTCTTC,CASSRPLADYYFEQFF
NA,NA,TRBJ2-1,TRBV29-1,TGCAGCGTTGACGTGGGGGACCTCTACAATGAGCAGTTCTTC,CSVDVGDLYNEQFF
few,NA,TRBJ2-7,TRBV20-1,TGCAGTGCTAGTTCCGGGAACACCTACGAGCAGTACTTC,CSASSGNTYEQYF
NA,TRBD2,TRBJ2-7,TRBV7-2,TGTGCCAGCAGCCACCCCGGGACTAGGAAATACGAGCAGTACTTC,CASSHPGTRKYEQYF
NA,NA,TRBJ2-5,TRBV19,TGTGCCAGTAGTCATCGGGAGCAAGAGACCCAGTACTTC,CASSHREQETQYF
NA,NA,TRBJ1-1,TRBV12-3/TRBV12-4,TGTGCCAGCAGCTCCGGGACGGGGCGATCTGAAGCTTTCTTT,CASSSGTGRSEAFF
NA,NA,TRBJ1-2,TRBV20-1,TGCAGTGCCCCGACAGAGAACTATGGCTACACCTTC,CSAPTENYGYTF
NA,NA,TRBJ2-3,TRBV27,TGTGCCAGCAGGCGGGGACAGTTAATCACAGATACGCAGTATTTT,CASRRGQLITDTQYF
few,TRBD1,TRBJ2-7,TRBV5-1,TGCGCCAGCAGGGACAGGTACTACGAGCAGTACTTC,CASRDRYYEQYF
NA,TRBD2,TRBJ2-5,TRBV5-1,TGCGCCAGCACCAGTTCTAATAGCGGGTATGAGCAGTACTTC,CASTSSNSGYEQYF
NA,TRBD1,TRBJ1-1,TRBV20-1,TGCAGTGCTGAGGCCGGACAGGGGTGGTACGGCACTGAAGCTTTCTTT,CSAEAGQGWYGTEAFF
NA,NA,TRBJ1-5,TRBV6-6,TGTGCCAGCAGTTATGGGGATCAGCCCCAGCATTTT,CASSYGDQPQHF
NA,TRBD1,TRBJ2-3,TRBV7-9,TGTGCCTACCCTCGACAGGGAAGCACAGATACGCAGTATTTT,CAYPRQGSTDTQYF
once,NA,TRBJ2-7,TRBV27,TGTGCCAGCAGTCCAGGGGGGACAAGGGAGCAGTACTTC,CASSPGGTREQYF
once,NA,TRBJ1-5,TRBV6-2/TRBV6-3,TGTGCCAGCAGTCGAAGAGGCCGTACCAATCAGCCCCAGCATTTT,CASSRRGRTNQPQHF
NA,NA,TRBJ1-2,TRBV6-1,TGTGCCAGCACCCTCGGGGCGAACAACTATGGCTACACCTTC,CASTLGANNYGYTF
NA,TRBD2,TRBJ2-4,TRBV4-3,TGCGCCAGCAGCCAGTCAAACGTGCCGGGACTAGCGGCCTACAATGAGCAGTACTTC,CASSQSNVPGLAAYNEQYF
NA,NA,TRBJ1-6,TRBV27,TGTGCCAGCAGTTTATTCACAACGGGACGGGCCAATTCACCCCTCCACTTT,CASSLFTTGRANSPLHF
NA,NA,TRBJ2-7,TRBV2,TGTGCCAGCAGCTCTACACGAGTAGACGAGCAGTACTTC,CASSSTRVDEQYF
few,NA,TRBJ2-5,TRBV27,TGTGCCAGCAGTCCGACCATACTCGTGTACCAAGAGACCCAGTACTTC,CASSPTILVYQETQYF
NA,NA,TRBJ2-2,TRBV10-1,TGCGCCAGCAGTGAAGACACCGGGGAGCTGTTTTTT,CASSEDTGELFF
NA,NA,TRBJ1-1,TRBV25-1,TGTGCCAGCAGTGGACGCGGGGGTTGGGACACTGAAGCTTTCTTT,CASSGRGGWDTEAFF
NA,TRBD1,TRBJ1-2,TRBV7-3,TGTGCCAGCAGCTTAAACGGAGCTGGGACAGACCCCTTTTATGGCTACACCTTC,CASSLNGAGTDPFYGYTF
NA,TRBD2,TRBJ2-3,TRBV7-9,TGTGCCAGCAGCCGGCCGGGACTAGCTCCACCACCGGATACGCAGTATTTT,CASSRPGLAPPPDTQYF
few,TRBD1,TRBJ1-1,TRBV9,TGTGCCAGCGCCACAGGGGTTGGGACTGAAGCTTTCTTT,CASATGVGTEAFF
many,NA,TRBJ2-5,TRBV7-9,TGTGCCAGCAGCCCGAAGGGACCGGAGACCCAGTACTTC,CASSPKGPETQYF
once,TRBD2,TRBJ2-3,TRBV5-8,TGTGCCAGCAGCTACGGGACTAGCGCCACAGATACGCAGTATTTT,CASSYGTSATDTQYF
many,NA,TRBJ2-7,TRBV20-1,TGCAGTGCGCTTGAACAGGTGCGTGGAAAGTACGAGCAGTACTTC,CSALEQVRGKYEQYF
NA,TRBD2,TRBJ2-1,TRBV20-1,TGCAGTGCTAGTGGGGGGGTTCGGGTCGGCAATGAGCAGTTCTTC,CSASGGVRVGNEQFF
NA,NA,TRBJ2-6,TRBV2,TGTGCCGTAGGGGGGGCTCGTCTTGCTGGGGCCAACGTCCTGACTTTC,CAVGGARLAGANVLTF
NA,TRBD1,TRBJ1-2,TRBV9,TGTGCCAGCCGAGGAGGGGACAGTAACTATGGCTACACCTTC,CASRGGDSNYGYTF
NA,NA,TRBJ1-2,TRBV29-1,TGCAGCGTCAGGGGTATCGGAGCTAACTATGGCTACACCTTC,CSVRGIGANYGYTF
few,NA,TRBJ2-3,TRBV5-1,TGCGCCAGCAGCTTGGGTAACGAAGGTACAGATACGCAGTATTTT,CASSLGNEGTDTQYF
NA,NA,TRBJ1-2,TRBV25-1,TGTGCCAGCAGTGAAATGTCAGGGTCTGGGGGCTACACCTTC,CASSEMSGSGGYTF
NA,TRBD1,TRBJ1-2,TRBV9,TGTGCCAGCAGCGTAGATGGACAGGGGATTAACTATGGCTACACCTTC,CASSVDGQGINYGYTF
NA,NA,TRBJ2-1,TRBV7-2,TGTGCCAGCAACCCCTCGGGGGCTAACAATGAGCAGTTCTTC,CASNPSGANNEQFF
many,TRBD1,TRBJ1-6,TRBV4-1,TGCGCCAGCAGCCTCCTAGACTTGACAGGGCCACCGCCAAATTCACCCCTCCACTTT,CASSLLDLTGPPPNSPLHF
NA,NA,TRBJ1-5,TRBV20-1,TGCAGTGGGAGACAGACCTCTAATCAGCCCCAGCATTTT,CSGRQTSNQPQHF
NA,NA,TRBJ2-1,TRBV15,TGTGCCACCAGCCGCGGGGGCACAAGTGGGGGTGAGCAGTTCTTC,CATSRGGTSGGEQFF
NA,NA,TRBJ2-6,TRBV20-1,TGCAGTGCTAGATTCGGAGGTTCTGGGGCCAACGTCCTGACTTTC,CSARFGGSGANVLTF
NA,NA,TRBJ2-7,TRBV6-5,TGTGCCAGCAGTTCGGCAGGACACTACGAGCAGTACTTC,CASSSAGHYEQYF
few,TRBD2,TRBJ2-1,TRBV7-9,TGTGCCAGCAGTGGGACTAGTCTATATGAGCAGTTCTTC,CASSGTSLYEQFF
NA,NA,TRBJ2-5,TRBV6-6,TGTGCCAGCAGTTACAGGGAGGAGACCCAGTACTTC,CASSYREETQYF
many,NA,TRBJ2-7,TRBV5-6,TGTGCCAGCAGCTCCACCCAGGCAGGGTACGAGCAGTACTTC,CASSSTQAGYEQYF
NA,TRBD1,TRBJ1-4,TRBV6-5,TGTGCCAGCAGTTACGGGACAGGGGGCCCGAATGAAAAACTGTTTTTT,CASSYGTGGPNEKLFF
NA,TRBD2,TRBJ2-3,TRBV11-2,TGTGCCAGCAGCTCATCATTTGCGGGGGGCACCCACAAGGATACGCAGTATTTT,CASSSSFAGGTHKDTQYF
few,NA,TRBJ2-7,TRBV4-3,TGCGCCAGCAGCCAAGATAACGGGGTCTACGAGCAGTACTTC,CASSQDNGVYEQYF
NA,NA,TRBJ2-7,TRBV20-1,TGCAGTGGTCGGGGGCCCAGCTCCTACGAGCAGTACTTC,CSGRGPSSYEQYF
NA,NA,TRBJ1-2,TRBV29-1,TGCAGCGTTGGTGGGGTTGAGGGAGACGGCTATGGCTACACCTTC,CSVGGVEGDGYGYTF
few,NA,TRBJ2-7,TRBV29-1,TGCAGCGTCCGTCCCGGGAGAACATACGAGCAGTACTTC,CSVRPGRTYEQYF
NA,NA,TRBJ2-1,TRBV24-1,TGTGCCACCAGTGAGGGGGGGGCCCTTAATGAGCAGTTCTTC,CATSEGGALNEQFF
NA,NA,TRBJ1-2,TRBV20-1,TGCAGTGCTAGTTTCAATTTAGGGGATGGCTACACCTTC,CSASFNLGDGYTF
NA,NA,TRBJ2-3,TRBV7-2,TGTGCCAGCAGCTTTATGGCGATCATCCGGGGGCTAGAGACAGATACGCAGTATTTT,CASSFMAIIRGLETDTQYF
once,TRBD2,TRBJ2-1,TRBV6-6,TGTGCCAGCAACCAGCGGGGGGCTTACAATGAGCAGTTCTTC,CASNQRGAYNEQFF
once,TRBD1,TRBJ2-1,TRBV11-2,TGTGCCAGCAGCAAGACAGGGCTGAACAATGAGCAGTTCTTC,CASSKTGLNNEQFF